Sequencing of this T cell receptor beta chain was carried out in a study of T cell changes during pregnancy in multiple sclerosis. With 5 bases clipped from V and 6 bases from J, the junction kept 7 bases outside the gene matches. This CDR3 region has 14 residues. CDR1 and CDR2 from the germline V gene are SGHVS and FQNEAQ. A single count supports this clone. Measured with immunoSEQ multiplex PCR; TCRdb has only the in-frame clones, and not every one. The table records 91,000 or so clones, under 95% of them present only once. The V call is TRBV7-8, the J call TRBJ2-3, with 8 bases aligning to TRBD2. Sequenced material: peripheral blood, taken after pregnancy. The receptor comes from a female donor with multiple sclerosis, enrolled in a pregnancy study. Here the CDR3 reads CASSPGLVGDTQYF. As DNA, the CDR3 is TGTGCCAGCAGCCCGGGACTAGTAGGGGATACGCAGTATTTT.